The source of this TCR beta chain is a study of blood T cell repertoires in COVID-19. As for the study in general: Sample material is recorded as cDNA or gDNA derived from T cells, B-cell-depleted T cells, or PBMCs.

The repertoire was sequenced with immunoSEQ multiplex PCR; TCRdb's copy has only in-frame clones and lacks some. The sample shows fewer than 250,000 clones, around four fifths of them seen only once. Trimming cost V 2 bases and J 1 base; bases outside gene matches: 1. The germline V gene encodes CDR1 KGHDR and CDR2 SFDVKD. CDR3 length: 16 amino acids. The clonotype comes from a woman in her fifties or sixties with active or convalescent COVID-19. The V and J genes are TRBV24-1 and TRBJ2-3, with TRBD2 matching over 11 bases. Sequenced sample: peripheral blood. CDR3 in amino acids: CATSDSLAGGTDTQYF. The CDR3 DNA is TGTGCCACCAGTGATTCACTAGCGGGAGGCACAGATACGCAGTATTTT.